The 12 T cell receptor beta chains presented below share a single source sample, sequenced in a study of neoadjuvant anti-PD-1 for oral cavity cancer. Profiling relied on immunoSEQ multiplex PCR, and the TCRdb table lists in-frame clones only, not all of them. The data contain 6,500 to 8,500 clones, 50% to 75% of them seen just once; the ten biggest clones take up approximately 6%. The specimen comprised tumor tissue, sampled before nivolumab (anti-PD-1) treatment. The receptors here all came from a person aged 40-85 years with oral cavity squamous cell carcinoma.

This clone was seen only a few times. The V and J genes are TRBV5-1 and TRBJ1-4; TRBD1 is a possible D gene (6 bases). Germline-derived CDR1 and CDR2 are SGHRS and YFSETQ. V lost 7 bases and J 4 bases, leaving 20 bases between the germline ends. The length of the CDR3 is 16 residues. The CDR3 DNA reads as TGCGCCAGCTCCGAGAGCGGGGGGCAGGGTAATGAAAAACTGTTTTTT. Protein sequence: CASSESGGQGNEKLFF.

The J gene is TRBJ2-5, the V gene TRBV7-9, with D unclear. CDR1 and CDR2 from the germline V gene are SEHNR and FQNEAQ (reference sequence). V was clipped by 6 bases and J by 4 bases, with 21 bases between them. The CDR3 sequence is 16 residues long. CDR3: CASSLGSGLQGETQYF. For the CDR3, the DNA is TGTGCCAGCAGTTTGGGCTCGGGCCTCCAAGGAGAGACCCAGTACTTC.

This clone was seen more than once but under ten times. The genes are TRBV18 and TRBJ1-1, with a tentative D call TRBD1 (6 bases). This CDR3 comprises 15 residues. V was cut by 5 bases and J by 4 bases, with 17 bases left in between. Germline-derived CDR1 and CDR2 are KGHSH and LQKENI. The CDR3 spells CASSSGAGVSTEAFF. CDR3 nucleotide sequence: TGTGCCAGCTCATCGGGCGCAGGGGTAAGCACTGAAGCTTTCTTT.

This clone has just one count. The genes are TRBV9 and TRBJ1-1; TRBD1 aligns across 7 bases. V was pared by 1 base and J by 3 bases, with 12 bases of the junction left unmatched. The germline V gene encodes CDR1 SGDLS and CDR2 YYNGEE. This CDR3 is 17 amino acids long. As DNA, the CDR3 is TGTGCCAGCAGCGTATTTAGGGGGCGCGATGCGGACACTGAAGCTTTCTTT. This sequence encodes CASSVFRGRDADTEAFF.

The chain carries TRBV10-1 and TRBJ1-1; the D is unclear. Trimming removed 2 bases at V and 2 bases at J, with 15 bases between. The CDR3 contains 16 residues. Looked up from germline, CDR1 is WNHNN and CDR2 is SYGVQD (reference sequence). This chain's CDR3 is CASSENKGAGNTEAFF. The CDR3 region has the DNA TGCGCCAGCAGTGAGAACAAGGGAGCGGGTAACACTGAAGCTTTCTTT.

This rearrangement joins TRBV7-9 to TRBJ1-2, with 7 bases aligning to TRBD1. The germline gives CDR1 SEHNR, CDR2 FQNEAQ (reference sequence). There are 15 residues in the CDR3. The V segment lost 0 bases and the J segment 8 bases; nucleotides outside the gene matches: 9. The CDR3 is CASSLAQGGNSGYTF. As DNA, the CDR3 is TGTGCCAGCAGCTTAGCGCAGGGGGGAAACAGCGGCTACACCTTC.

J is TRBJ2-5 and V is TRBV19, with D possibly being TRBD1 (7 bases). Deletions cut 5 bases from V and 4 bases from J, with 11 bases between. The germline V gene encodes CDR1 LNHDA and CDR2 SQIVND (reference sequence). The CDR3 loop spans 13 amino acids. The CDR3 spells CASSSQGGETQYF. The CDR3 DNA reads as TGTGCCAGTAGTTCCCAGGGGGGAGAGACCCAGTACTTC.

This chain links TRBV28 with TRBJ1-1; D not resolved. V gave up 3 bases and J gave up 0 bases, with 5 bases separating them. The CDR3 is made up of 13 amino acids. Germline V gene data show CDR1 as MDHEN and CDR2 as SYDVKM. CDR3 residues: CASSFELNTEAFF. The DNA for the CDR3 is TGTGCCAGCAGTTTCGAACTGAACACTGAAGCTTTCTTT.

This clone ranks as medium-sized. V usage is TRBV27 and J usage is TRBJ2-5, with TRBD2 matching 7 bases. The CDR3 has 16 residues. The germline V gene has CDR1 MNHEY and CDR2 SMNVEV (reference sequence). V was pared by 0 bases and J by 5 bases, with 9 bases of the junction left unmatched. The CDR3 reads CASSLSASGTGETQYF. The CDR3 DNA sequence: TGTGCCAGCAGTTTATCGGCGAGCGGGACGGGGGAGACCCAGTACTTC.

This chain links TRBV11-2 with TRBJ2-3; 8 nucleotides agree with TRBD2. After removal of 8 bases from V and 0 bases from J, the junction contained 7 bases not matched to a gene. The germline CDR1 and CDR2 sequences are SGHAT and FQNNGV. The CDR3 loop spans 15 amino acids. The chain's CDR3 is CASGASGSSTDTQYF. The CDR3 coding sequence is TGTGCCAGCGGTGCTAGCGGGTCTAGCACAGATACGCAGTATTTT.

In this sample, this clone turned up a few times. This chain uses TRBV18 with TRBJ1-1; D is ambiguous. Looked up from germline, CDR1 is KGHSH and CDR2 is LQKENI. CDR3 length: 15 amino acids. V lost 3 bases and J 0 bases, leaving 11 bases between the germline ends. CDR3 loop: CASSPDGWLNTEAFF. The CDR3 DNA reads TGTGCCAGCTCACCGGACGGTTGGTTGAACACTGAAGCTTTCTTT.

This sequence joins TRBV18 and TRBJ1-6; 7 nucleotides agree with TRBD1. The V segment lost 2 bases and the J segment 14 bases; nucleotides outside the gene matches: 15. The V gene's germline CDR1 is KGHSH and CDR2 LQKENI. The CDR3 has 16 amino acids. The CDR3 bases are TGTGCCAGCTCACCAACTGGACAGGAACTAGGTCTGGCCCTCCACTTT. Residues: CASSPTGQELGLALHF.